A selection of T cell receptor beta chains follows, all from one sample in a study of regulatory T cells in long-lasting Graves disease. TCRdb itself ran the multiplex PCR reads through MiXCR, one entry per CDR3 protein. The sample lists 350,000 to 500,000 distinct CDR3 sequences; around 15% were seen once. These same records also appear under a second study, on T cells in Graves' hyperthyroidism and ophthalmopathy.

The material sequenced was peripheral blood mononuclear cells (PBMCs), taken at new diagnosis, from a patient treated with antithyroid drugs. All receptors come from a woman aged 45-65 years with Graves disease. Both conserved end residues are part of each CDR3.

v_call	j_call	cdr3_aa
TRBV7-7	TRBJ2-2	CASSAIAGMNTGELFF
TRBV28	TRBJ1-4	CASSPGTLGSEKLFF
TRBV5-1	TRBJ2-1	CASSLAGHVDNEQFF
TRBV2	TRBJ2-1	CASSETTGTGLYNEQFF
TRBV14	TRBJ2-1	CASGRDSHEQFF
TRBV2	TRBJ2-7	CASKRANSYEQYF
TRBV27	TRBJ2-2	CASSFQNTGELFF
TRBV18	TRBJ2-7	CASPPSLLPGQGGEQYF
TRBV7-9	TRBJ2-7	CASSAPDTSYEQYF
TRBV28	TRBJ2-7	CASSGNEQYF
TRBV7-9	TRBJ2-1	CASSLAPPSIQGKNEQFF
TRBV27	TRBJ2-3	CASSPKDRAPLTDTQYF
TRBV2	TRBJ2-2	CASHNSGSGAGELFF
TRBV30	TRBJ2-3	CAWSVIGAGGADTQYF
TRBV3-1	TRBJ2-3	CASSRQEDTQYF
TRBV3-1	TRBJ2-2	CASSHLAGTGELFF
TRBV2	TRBJ2-1	CASSDGQGYNEQFF
TRBV24-1	TRBJ2-3	CATSVGSGSTDTQYF
TRBV11-1	TRBJ2-1	CASSSPGQGDNEQFF
TRBV25-1	TRBJ2-7	CASSDSPGTGLDYEQYF
TRBV5-1	TRBJ1-5	CASSGLGGVQPQHF
TRBV29-1	TRBJ2-7	CSAGRDRSYEQYF
TRBV12-3/TRBV12-4	TRBJ2-2	CASRMGLWIGGELFF
TRBV30	TRBJ1-4	CAWSVTLNEKLFF
TRBV3-1	TRBJ2-7	CASSQGLEAYEQYF
TRBV7-9	TRBJ2-1	CASSLEGSYYNEQFF
TRBV12-3/TRBV12-4	TRBJ1-5	CASSLEHNQPQHF
TRBV2	TRBJ1-1	CASSVARSQNTEAFF
TRBV4-1	TRBJ2-7	CASSQANLGRQGAFEQYF